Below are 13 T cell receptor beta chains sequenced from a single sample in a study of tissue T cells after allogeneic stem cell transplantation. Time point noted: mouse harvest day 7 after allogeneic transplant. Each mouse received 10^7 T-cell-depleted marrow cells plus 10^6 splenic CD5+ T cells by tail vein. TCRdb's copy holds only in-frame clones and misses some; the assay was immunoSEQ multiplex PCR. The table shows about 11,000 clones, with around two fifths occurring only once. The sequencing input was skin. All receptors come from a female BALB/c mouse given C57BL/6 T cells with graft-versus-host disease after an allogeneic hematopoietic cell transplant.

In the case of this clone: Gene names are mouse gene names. This CDR3 reads CASSSPGQGGEQYF. CDR3 DNA (partial): TGTGCCAGCAGCTCACCGGGACAGGGGGGGGAACAGTAC. The V call is TRBV3, the J call TRBJ2-7, with 11 nucleotides matching TRBD1. The CDR3 goes on 1 residue after the read ends, and that part is filled in from the germline J gene. Germline values: CDR1 SNHLY, CDR2 FYNGKV (reference sequence). V trimming: 4 bases; J trimming: 7 bases; junction bases outside the gene matches: 6. The CDR3 sequence is 14 residues long.

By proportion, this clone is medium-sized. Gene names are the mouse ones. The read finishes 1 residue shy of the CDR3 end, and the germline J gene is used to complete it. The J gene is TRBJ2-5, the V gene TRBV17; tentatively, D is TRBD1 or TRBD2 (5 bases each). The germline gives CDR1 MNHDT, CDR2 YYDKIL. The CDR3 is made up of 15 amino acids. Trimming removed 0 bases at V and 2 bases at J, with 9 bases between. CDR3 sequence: CASSRDSGGQDTQYF. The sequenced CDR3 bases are TGTGCTAGCAGTAGAGATAGCGGGGGCCAAGACACCCAGTAC.

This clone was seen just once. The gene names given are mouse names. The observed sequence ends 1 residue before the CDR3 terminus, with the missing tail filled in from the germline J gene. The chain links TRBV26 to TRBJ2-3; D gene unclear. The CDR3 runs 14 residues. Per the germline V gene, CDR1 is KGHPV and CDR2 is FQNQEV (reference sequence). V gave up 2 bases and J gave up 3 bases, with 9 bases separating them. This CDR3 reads CASSLRVGAETLYF. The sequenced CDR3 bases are TGTGCCAGCAGTCTGCGGGTAGGGGCAGAAACGCTGTAT.

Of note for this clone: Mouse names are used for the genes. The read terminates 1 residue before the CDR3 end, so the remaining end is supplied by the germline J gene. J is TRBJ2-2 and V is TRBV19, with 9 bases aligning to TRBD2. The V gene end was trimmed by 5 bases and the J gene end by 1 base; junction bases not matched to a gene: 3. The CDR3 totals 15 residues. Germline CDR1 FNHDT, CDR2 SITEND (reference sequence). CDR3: CASRLGGLNTGQLYF. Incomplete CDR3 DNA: TGTGCCAGCAGGTTGGGGGGGCTAAACACCGGGCAGCTCTAC.

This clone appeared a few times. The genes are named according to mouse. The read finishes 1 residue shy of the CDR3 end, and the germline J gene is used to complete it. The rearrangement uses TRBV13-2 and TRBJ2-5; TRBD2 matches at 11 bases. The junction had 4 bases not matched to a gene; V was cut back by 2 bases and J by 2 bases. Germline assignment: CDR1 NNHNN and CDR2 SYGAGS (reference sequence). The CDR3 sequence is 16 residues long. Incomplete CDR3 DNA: TGTGCCAGCGGTGACCGGACTGGGGGGACCCAAGACACCCAGTAC. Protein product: CASGDRTGGTQDTQY. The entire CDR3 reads CASGDRTGGTQDTQYF.

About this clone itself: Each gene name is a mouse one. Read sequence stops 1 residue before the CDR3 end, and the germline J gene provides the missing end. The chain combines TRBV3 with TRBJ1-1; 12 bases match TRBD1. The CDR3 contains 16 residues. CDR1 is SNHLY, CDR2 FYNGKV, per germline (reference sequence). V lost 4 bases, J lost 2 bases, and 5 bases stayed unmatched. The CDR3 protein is CASSSWDRGRNTEVFF. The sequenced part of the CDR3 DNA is TGTGCCAGCAGCTCCTGGGACAGGGGGCGCAACACAGAAGTCTTC.

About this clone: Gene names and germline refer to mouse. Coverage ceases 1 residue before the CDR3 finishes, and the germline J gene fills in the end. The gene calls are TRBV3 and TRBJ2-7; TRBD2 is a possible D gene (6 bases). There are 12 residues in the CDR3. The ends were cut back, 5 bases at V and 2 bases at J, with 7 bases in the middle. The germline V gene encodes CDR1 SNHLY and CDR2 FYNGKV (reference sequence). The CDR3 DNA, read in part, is TGTGCCAGCAGCCCTGGGGCCTATGAACAGTAC. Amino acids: CASSPGAYEQY. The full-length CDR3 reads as CASSPGAYEQYF. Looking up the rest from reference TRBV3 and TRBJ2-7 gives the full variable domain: GPKVLQIPSHQIIDMGQMVTLNCDPVSNHLYFYWYKQILGQQMEFLVNFYNGKVMEKSKLFKDQFSVERPDGSYFTLKIQPTALEDSAVYFCASSPGAYEQYFGPGTRLTVL.

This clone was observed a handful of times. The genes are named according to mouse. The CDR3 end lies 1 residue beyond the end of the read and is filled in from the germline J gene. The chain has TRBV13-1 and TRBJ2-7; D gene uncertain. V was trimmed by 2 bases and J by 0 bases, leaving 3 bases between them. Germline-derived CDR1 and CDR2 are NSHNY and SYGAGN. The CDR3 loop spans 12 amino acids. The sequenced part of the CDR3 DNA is TGTGCCAGCAGTGAAAGCTCCTATGAACAGTAC. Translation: CASSESSYEQY. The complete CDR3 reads CASSESSYEQYF.

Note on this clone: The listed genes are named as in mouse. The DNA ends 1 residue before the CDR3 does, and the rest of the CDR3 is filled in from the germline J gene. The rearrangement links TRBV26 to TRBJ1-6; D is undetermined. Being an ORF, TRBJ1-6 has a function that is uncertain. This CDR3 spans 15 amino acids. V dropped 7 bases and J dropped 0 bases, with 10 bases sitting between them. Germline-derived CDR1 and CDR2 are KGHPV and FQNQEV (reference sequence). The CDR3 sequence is CASTPTDSYNSPLYF. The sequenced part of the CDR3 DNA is TGTGCCAGCACCCCGACGGATTCCTATAATTCGCCCCTCTAC.

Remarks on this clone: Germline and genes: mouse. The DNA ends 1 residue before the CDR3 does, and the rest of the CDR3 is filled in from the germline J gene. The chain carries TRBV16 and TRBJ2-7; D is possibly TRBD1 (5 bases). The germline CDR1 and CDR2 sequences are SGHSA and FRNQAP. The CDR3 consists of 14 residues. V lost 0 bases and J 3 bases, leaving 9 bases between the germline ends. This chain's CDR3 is CASSLEGRDYEQYF. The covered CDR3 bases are TGTGCAAGCAGCTTAGAGGGCAGGGACTATGAACAGTAC.

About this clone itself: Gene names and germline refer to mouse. CDR3 bases read: TGTGCAAGCAGCTTAGGGGACTGGGGGAACACCTTGTAC. It specifies CASSLGDWGNTLY. The CDR3 reads in full as CASSLGDWGNTLYF. The chain has TRBV16 and TRBJ2-4, with 11 bases identical to TRBD2. Read coverage stops 1 residue before the CDR3 terminus; the germline J gene supplies the remainder. Trimming removed 1 base from V and 6 bases from J; junction bases left unmatched: 0. CDR3 length: 14 residues. Germline values: CDR1 SGHSA, CDR2 FRNQAP.

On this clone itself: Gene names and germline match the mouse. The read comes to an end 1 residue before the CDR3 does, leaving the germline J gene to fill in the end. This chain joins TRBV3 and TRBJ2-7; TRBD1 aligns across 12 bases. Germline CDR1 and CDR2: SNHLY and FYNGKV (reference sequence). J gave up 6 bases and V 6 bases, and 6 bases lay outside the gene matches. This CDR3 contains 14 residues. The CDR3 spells CASRKGTGGREQYF. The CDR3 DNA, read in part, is TGTGCCAGCAGAAAGGGGACAGGGGGCCGTGAACAGTAC. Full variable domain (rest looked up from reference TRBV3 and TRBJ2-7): GPKVLQIPSHQIIDMGQMVTLNCDPVSNHLYFYWYKQILGQQMEFLVNFYNGKVMEKSKLFKDQFSVERPDGSYFTLKIQPTALEDSAVYFCASRKGTGGREQYFGPGTRLTVL.

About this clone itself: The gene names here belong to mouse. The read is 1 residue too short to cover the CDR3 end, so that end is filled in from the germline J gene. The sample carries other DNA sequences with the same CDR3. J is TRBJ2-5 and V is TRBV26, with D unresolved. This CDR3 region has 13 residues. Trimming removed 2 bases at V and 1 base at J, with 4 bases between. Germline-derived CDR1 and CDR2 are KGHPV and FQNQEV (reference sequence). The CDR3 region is CASSLGHQDTQYF. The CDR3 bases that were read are TGTGCCAGCAGTCTGGGACACCAAGACACCCAGTAC.